Presented here are 14 T cell receptor beta chains from one specimen sequenced in a study of blood T cell repertoires in COVID-19. Assay: immunoSEQ multiplex PCR; the TCRdb copy retains only in-frame clones and omits some. The sample holds about 100,000 clones, more than 75% seen once. Sequencing was performed on peripheral blood. Source of these receptors: a human donor in a cohort sampled during active COVID-19.

The CDR3 protein is CASSIERRASQHF. CDR3 nucleotide sequence: TGTGCCAGTAGTATAGAAAGGCGGGCTTCCCAGCATTTT. V and J are TRBV19 and TRBJ1-5; no reliable D call. V gave up 0 bases and J gave up 11 bases, with 11 bases separating them. This CDR3 is built from 13 residues. The germline V gene encodes CDR1 LNHDA and CDR2 SQIVND (reference sequence).

This chain links TRBV19 with TRBJ2-6; TRBD1 might be the D (8 bases). With 5 bases removed from V and 0 bases from J, the gap between germline ends came to 17 bases. There are 18 residues in the CDR3. The germline gives CDR1 LNHDA, CDR2 SQIVND (reference sequence). The CDR3 nucleotides read TGTGCCAGTAGTCCCTACAGGGGGGGGACCTCTGGGGCCAACGTCCTGACTTTC. This sequence encodes CASSPYRGGTSGANVLTF.

This chain joins TRBV12-3 or TRBV12-4 and TRBJ1-2; possibly TRBD1 for D (5 bases). The CDR3 is 13 residues long. V lost 5 bases to trimming and J lost 7 bases, with 14 bases between them. The CDR3, as DNA: TGTGCCAGCAGTCGGTCGGGCGGGGCTGGCTACACCTTC. Amino acid sequence: CASSRSGGAGYTF.

This clone was seen once. The CDR3 spells CASSPSSGGYGYTF. The CDR3 region has the DNA TGTGCCAGCAGTCCTAGTTCGGGTGGTTATGGCTACACCTTC. The J gene is TRBJ1-2, the V gene TRBV6-4, with D unclear. Germline-derived CDR1 and CDR2 are MRHNA and SNTAGT. The CDR3 length is 14 residues. Deletions cut 5 bases from V and 5 bases from J, with 15 bases between.

The chain employs TRBV3-1 (or the pseudogene TRBV3-2) and TRBJ2-1, with 7 bases identical to TRBD2. CDR3 length: 16 residues. CDR1 and CDR2 (germline): LGHDT, YNNKEL (reference sequence). V lost 1 base to trimming and J lost 0 bases; unmatched junction nucleotides: 3. CDR3 loop: CASSQARGGSYNEQFF. Here the CDR3 DNA reads TGTGCCAGCAGCCAAGCGCGCGGGGGCTCCTACAATGAGCAGTTCTTC.

The chain recombines TRBV27 with TRBJ2-3, with 7 positions matching TRBD2. V dropped 2 bases and J dropped 7; count of bases not matched to a gene: 12. The CDR3 consists of 16 residues. Germline V CDR1 and CDR2: MNHEY, SMNVEV (reference sequence). The DNA of the CDR3 is TGTGCCAGCAGTTTAAGTTGGTCTAGCGGTGGCAATACGCAGTATTTT. Its protein is CASSLSWSSGGNTQYF.

The J gene is TRBJ1-2, the V gene TRBV6-2 or TRBV6-3, with D possibly matching TRBD1 (6 bases). CDR3 length: 14 amino acids. Trimming took 2 bases from V and 7 from J, leaving 14 bases between them. Germline V gene lookup returns CDR1 MNHEY and CDR2 SVGEGT. The CDR3: CASSYPQGSGGYTF. CDR3 DNA: TGTGCCAGCAGTTACCCCCAGGGGAGTGGTGGCTACACCTTC.

The V call is TRBV27, the J call TRBJ2-3; 7 positions agree with TRBD1. The junction had 9 bases not matched to a gene; V was cut back by 8 bases and J by 1 base. The CDR3 runs 15 residues. Per germline, CDR1 MNHEY and CDR2 SMNVEV (reference sequence). This chain's CDR3 is CASGRGGAGTDTQYF. CDR3 bases: TGTGCCAGCGGAAGAGGGGGCGCGGGCACAGATACGCAGTATTTT.

The chain employs TRBV4-1 and TRBJ1-3; the D gene is possibly TRBD1 (5 bases). The CDR3 totals 14 residues. Germline loops: CDR1 MGHRA, CDR2 YSYEKL. V lost 4 bases, J lost 4 bases, and 11 bases lay in between. Here the CDR3 reads CASSPYRGGNTIYF. The DNA for the CDR3 is TGCGCCAGCAGCCCTTATCGGGGGGGAAACACCATATATTTT.

This rearrangement joins TRBV11-2 to TRBJ1-2; the match to TRBD1 covers 8 bases. Germline CDR1 SGHAT, CDR2 FQNNGV. V was clipped by 3 bases and J by 2 bases; unmatched bases: 8. The CDR3 is 16 amino acids. Here the CDR3 reads CASSFFPGGSNYGYTF. The CDR3 DNA follows: TGTGCCAGCAGCTTTTTCCCAGGGGGCTCGAACTATGGCTACACCTTC. Using reference TRBV11-2 and TRBJ1-2 for the parts outside the CDR3, the full variable domain is EAGVAQSPRYKIIEKRQSVAFWCNPISGHATLYWYQQILGQGPKLLIQFQNNGVVDDSQLPKDRFSAERLKGVDSTLKIQPAKLEDSAVYLCASSFFPGGSNYGYTFGSGTRLTVV.

The V and J genes are TRBV7-2 and TRBJ2-7, with 8 bases fitting TRBD2. The junction had 12 bases not matched to a gene; V was cut back by 5 bases and J by 6 bases. The CDR3 sequence is 15 residues long. The germline CDR1 and CDR2 sequences are SGHTA and FQGNSA. CDR3 residues: CASSLVAGGVSEQYF. DNA for the CDR3: TGTGCCAGCAGCCTCGTTGCGGGAGGTGTATCCGAGCAGTACTTC.

The chain carries TRBV5-5 and TRBJ2-7; TRBD1 might be the D (7 bases). Germline CDR1 SGHKS, CDR2 YYEKEE (reference sequence). This CDR3 comprises 14 residues. Trimming shortened V by 2 bases and J by 5 bases, and 14 bases separated the two germline ends. The CDR3 DNA follows: TGTGCCAGCAGCTTCCGACAGGGAGGCCACGAGCAGTACTTC. Protein product: CASSFRQGGHEQYF. Filled out from reference TRBV5-5 and TRBJ2-7, the complete variable domain reads DAGVTQSPTHLIKTRGQQVTLRCSPISGHKSVSWYQQVLGQGPQFIFQYYEKEERGRGNFPDRFSARQFPNYSSELNVNALLLGDSALYLCASSFRQGGHEQYFGPGTRLTVT.

The V and J genes are TRBV5-4 and TRBJ1-2; D is unresolved. The CDR3 is made up of 14 amino acids. Germline V gene lookup returns CDR1 SGHNT and CDR2 YYREEE (reference sequence). The ends were cut back, 1 base at V and 4 bases at J, with 11 bases in the middle. The CDR3 nucleotides are TGTGCCAGCAGCTTGCCCTCCGAGGGCTATGGCTACACCTTC. It yields the protein CASSLPSEGYGYTF.

The chain joins TRBV12-2 to TRBJ2-5; the DNA was not compared with TRBD2, the D call given in the table. TRBV12-2 is flagged as a pseudogene. The CDR3 totals 15 residues. As DNA, the CDR3 is TGTGCAAGACCCCTGGCGGGGTCAGGTAGGGAGACCCAGTACTTC. This translates into CARPLAGSGRETQYF.